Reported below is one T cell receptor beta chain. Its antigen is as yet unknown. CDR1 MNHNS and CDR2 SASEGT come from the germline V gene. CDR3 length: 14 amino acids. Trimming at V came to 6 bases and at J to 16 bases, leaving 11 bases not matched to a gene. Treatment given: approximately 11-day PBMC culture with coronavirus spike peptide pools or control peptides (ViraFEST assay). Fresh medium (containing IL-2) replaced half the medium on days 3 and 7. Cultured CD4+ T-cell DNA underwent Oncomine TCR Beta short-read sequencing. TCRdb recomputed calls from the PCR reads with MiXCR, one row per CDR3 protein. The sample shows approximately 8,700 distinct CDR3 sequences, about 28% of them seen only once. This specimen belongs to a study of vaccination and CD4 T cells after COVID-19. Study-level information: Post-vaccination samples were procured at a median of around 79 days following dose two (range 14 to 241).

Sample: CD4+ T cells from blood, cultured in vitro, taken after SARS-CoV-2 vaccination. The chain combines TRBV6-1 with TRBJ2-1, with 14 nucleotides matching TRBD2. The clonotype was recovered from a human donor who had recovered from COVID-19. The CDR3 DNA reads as TGTGCCAGCAGAGGGACTAGCGGGAGTGGGGTGGGCTTCTTC. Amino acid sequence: CASRGTSGSGVGFF.